This T cell receptor beta chain was identified during a study of blood T cell repertoires in COVID-19. Study background: In each case, the material was cDNA or gDNA derived from T cells, B-cell-depleted T cells, or PBMCs.

This clone was recorded only once. The ends lost 9 bases at V and 1 base at J; junction bases unmatched: 11. The germline gives CDR1 MDHEN, CDR2 SYDVKM. CDR3 size: 15 residues. The method was immunoSEQ multiplex PCR; TCRdb's version includes in-frame clones alone and lacks a portion of them. The sample consists of tens of thousands of clones, about 90% of them appearing once. The sample comprised peripheral blood. The sequence came from a woman aged 70-85 years with acute or convalescent COVID-19. The J gene is TRBJ2-5, the V gene TRBV28, with 7 bases that match TRBD2. The CDR3 bases are TGTGCCAGTGGGACGCTAGCGGAGATCCAAGAGACCCAGTACTTC. It encodes CASGTLAEIQETQYF.